Given below is one TCR beta chain in context. The record originates from a study of blood T cell repertoires in COVID-19. Seattle participants joined during active infection and were tracked over time. Profiling relied on immunoSEQ multiplex PCR, and the TCRdb table lists in-frame clones only, not all of them. The table lists a few hundred thousand clones, about 91% of them singletons. V lost 9 bases, J lost 5 bases, and 10 bases lay in between. The CDR3 is 11 residues long. CDR1 is MNHEY and CDR2 is SVGAGI in the germline V gene. The chain joins TRBV6-5 to TRBJ2-5, with D possibly being TRBD1 (6 bases). This TCR was recovered from a woman aged 45-65 years with COVID-19, enrolled during active disease. Sequencing used peripheral blood. The CDR3 DNA reads TGTGCCAGTAGGACAGAGGAGACCCAGTACTTC. Translated: CASRTEETQYF.